One TCR beta chain is described in this entry. This CDR3 comprises 11 residues. Looked up from germline, CDR1 is SQVTM and CDR2 is ANQGSEA. Trimming removed 3 bases at V and 1 base at J, with 3 bases between. Per the original data handling: Estimation of nucleated cell counts was performed using reference gene primer amplification. Sequencing was performed with immunoSEQ multiplex PCR; in TCRdb, only in-frame clones are kept and a portion is missing. D and trimming come from the DNA, and the V and J calls and clone size come from that table. This sample has some 170,000 clones; roughly 80% occur once, and the top ten carry around 8.1%. This sample stems from a study of blood T cell repertoires in COVID-19.

The chain employs TRBV29-1 and TRBJ1-2, with D hard to call. The sequenced sample was peripheral blood. This TCR was recovered from a man aged 55-75 years with acute or convalescent COVID-19. In DNA form, the CDR3 reads TGCAGCGTTGACTTTAACTATGGCTACACCTTC. Residues: CSVDFNYGYTF.